This paragraph covers one T cell receptor beta chain sequence. This clone turned up a few times. Its antigen is still unknown. Per-base qualities were not stored, and no clone one base away is much larger. A single peripheral blood draw of about 120 mL on average was collected from each donor into heparinised tubes. A BD FACSAria II and a panel including CD45RO, CCR7, CD25, CD127, CD95 and CD27 were used to sort naive, central memory, regulatory and stem cell-like memory CD4+ T cells. Purity was above 98% for every sorted population. PBMCs were isolated right away by Lymphoprep density gradient centrifugation and were stained directly, without culture. So that batch effects would be minimized, each experiment stained and sorted samples in pairs, pairing one healthy donor with one patient. The data derive from a study of beta chain features in type 1 diabetes (dated by TCRdb to 2016 to 2019). As for the study more broadly: No differences in mean age, gender distribution, total cell number or subset yield were found between patients and healthy donors. In the study, TCRB repertoires of sorted circulating CD4+ T cell subsets from recently diagnosed type 1 diabetes patients were compared with those of matched healthy donors. A total of 90 million to 130 million sorted cells were examined across all samples, and a strong correlation was observed between cell number per subset and RNA yield. Whereas all 30 or so donors provided naive and central memory subsets, regulatory and stem cell-like memory subsets were isolated from just 8 patients and about eight healthy donors. Overall results and qualifications from the work: Because cDNA was sequenced instead of genomic DNA, activated cells with high expression could be over-represented, although the groups did not differ in activation or CD3 levels. The naive, central memory and regulatory TCRB repertoires appeared to resemble one another more closely among patients than among healthy donors. Only small numbers of individuals were included in the HLA sub-analyses, which left unresolved whether HLA type had any influence on TCRB rearrangement. At VDJ recombination sites, type 1 diabetes patients had fewer insertions and more deleted nucleotides, which implies abnormalities in thymic rearrangement. A moderate but significant shortening of TCRB CDR3 length was observed in type 1 diabetes patients in all four CD4+ subsets. PCR might favor shorter templates, but patient and control samples were amplified and corrected together, so any skew would affect both groups equally.

The entire amount of isolated RNA was reverse transcribed using the High Capacity cDNA Reverse Transcription Kit, so the sequenced TCRB transcripts were expressed ones. Naive, central memory and regulatory T cell samples underwent deep immunoSEQ sequencing, averaging approximately 3.5 million total reads per sample. After sorted cells were lysed in RLT buffer, RNA was extracted with DNase-treated RNeasy Micro or Mini kits, with the choice depending on cell number. Each cell subset was processed on its own to prevent cross-contamination, while patient and healthy donor samples were processed together. The immunoSEQ multiplex PCR was used to amplify TCRB sequences from cDNA, yielding 87-bp fragments that span the CDR3 region. Amplicons were sequenced on the Illumina HiSeq platform. The authors' analysis ran thus. PCR bias was corrected computationally using synthetic template baselines, and reads within Hamming distance 2 were collapsed, with unmergeable singletons discarded. Reads were aligned to IMGT to assign V, D and J genes, CDR3 length, and insertions or deletions at six rearrangement sites. Within each subset, clonotype counts were normalized to sorted cell number, after which true diversity and Gini coefficients were computed with the tcR R package. The overlap coefficient, calculated on TCRB nucleotide sequences, was used to quantify repertoire sharing. TCRdb took over this immuneACCESS table, retaining in-frame rearrangements with V and J assigned. Such tables are incomplete; in checked studies, under half of the missing clones stem from an unresolved V gene, and the remainder is unexplained. V, J and clone size were drawn from that table, and D and trimming were deduced from the DNA. The sample has roughly 150,000 clones on record, approximately 10% of them singletons. 0.7% of the sample lies in the top ten.

From a lookup of the germline V gene, CDR1 and CDR2 are SGDLS and YYNGEE. Ends trimmed: V by 4 bases, J by 2 bases; bases unmatched to a gene: 8. From its cysteine to its phenylalanine, the CDR3 spans 15 amino acids. Only the CDR3 portion is preserved as DNA: 45 bases, with reading frame beginning at the first base. The origin of this receptor is a woman aged 25 to 39 with type 1 diabetes. The rearrangement combines TRBV9 with TRBJ2-5, and TRBD1 matches 7 of the central bases. Sequenced input: central memory CD4+ T cells from blood. In nucleotide form, the sequence is TGTGCCAGCAGCACTCTTCCGGGACAGCAAGAGACCCAGTACTTC. It codes for CASSTLPGQQETQYF.